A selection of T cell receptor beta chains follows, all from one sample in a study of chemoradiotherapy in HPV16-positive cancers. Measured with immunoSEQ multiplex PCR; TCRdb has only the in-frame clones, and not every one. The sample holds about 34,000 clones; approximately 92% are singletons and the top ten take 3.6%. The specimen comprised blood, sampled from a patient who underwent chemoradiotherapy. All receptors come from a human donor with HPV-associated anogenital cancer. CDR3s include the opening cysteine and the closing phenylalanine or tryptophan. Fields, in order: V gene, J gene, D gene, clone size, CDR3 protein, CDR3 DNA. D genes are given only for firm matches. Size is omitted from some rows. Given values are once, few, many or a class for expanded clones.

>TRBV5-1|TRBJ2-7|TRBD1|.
CASSSGQVSYEQYF
TGCGCCAGCAGCAGCGGACAGGTATCCTACGAGCAGTACTTC
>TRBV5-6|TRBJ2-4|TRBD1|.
CASSFQGVVKNIQYF
TGTGCCAGCAGCTTCCAGGGGGTAGTCAAAAACATTCAGTACTTC
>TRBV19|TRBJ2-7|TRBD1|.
CASSIGGQDGEQYF
TGTGCCAGTAGTATAGGGGGACAGGATGGAGAGCAGTACTTC
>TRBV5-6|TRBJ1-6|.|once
CASSFLSSPLHF
TGTGCCAGCAGCTTTCTGAGTTCACCCCTCCACTTT
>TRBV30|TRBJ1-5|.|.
CAWSDGTSLNQPQHF
TGTGCCTGGAGTGACGGGACATCTCTGAATCAGCCCCAGCATTTT
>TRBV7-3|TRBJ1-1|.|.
CASSSGPNTEAFF
TGTGCCAGCAGCTCCGGACCAAACACTGAAGCTTTCTTT
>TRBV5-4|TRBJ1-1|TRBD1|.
CASSRGQVGTEAFF
TGTGCCAGCAGCAGGGGACAGGTTGGCACTGAAGCTTTCTTT
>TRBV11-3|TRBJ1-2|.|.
CASSFQSRDNYGYTF
TGTGCCAGCAGCTTCCAGAGCAGGGATAACTATGGCTACACCTTC
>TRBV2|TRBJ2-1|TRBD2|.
CASSGTSGVSYNEQFF
TGTGCCAGCAGTGGGACTAGCGGGGTTTCCTACAATGAGCAGTTCTTC
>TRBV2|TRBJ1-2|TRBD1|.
CASSETKRTGIGSGYTF
TGTGCCAGCAGTGAAACCAAACGGACAGGGATAGGGTCTGGCTACACCTTC
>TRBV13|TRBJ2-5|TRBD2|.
CASSLAGGRWTQYF
TGTGCCAGCAGCTTAGCGGGGGGGCGATGGACCCAGTACTTC
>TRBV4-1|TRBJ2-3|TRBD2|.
CASSQAPGGVSTDTQYF
TGCGCCAGCAGCCAAGCTCCCGGGGGGGTCAGCACAGATACGCAGTATTTT
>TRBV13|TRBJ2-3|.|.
CASSSIQLVSDTQYF
TGTGCCAGCAGCAGTATCCAACTAGTTTCAGATACGCAGTATTTT
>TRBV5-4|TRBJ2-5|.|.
CASSLAETQYF
TGTGCCAGCAGCTTGGCTGAGACCCAGTACTTC
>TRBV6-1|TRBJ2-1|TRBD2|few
CASSEASGGYNEQFF
TGTGCCAGCAGTGAAGCCTCGGGGGGGTACAATGAGCAGTTCTTC
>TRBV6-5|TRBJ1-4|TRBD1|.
CASSPDRGQGKLFF
TGTGCCAGCAGTCCGGACAGGGGGCAAGGAAAACTGTTTTTT
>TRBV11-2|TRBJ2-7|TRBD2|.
CASSLEGAGALSYEQYF
TGTGCCAGCAGCTTAGAAGGAGCGGGGGCCCTCTCCTACGAGCAGTACTTC
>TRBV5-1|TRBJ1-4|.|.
CASSAEATNEKLFF
TGCGCCAGCAGCGCAGAAGCAACTAATGAAAAACTGTTTTTT
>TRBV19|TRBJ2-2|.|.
CASGTFNTGELFF
TGTGCCAGTGGGACATTTAACACCGGGGAGCTGTTTTTT
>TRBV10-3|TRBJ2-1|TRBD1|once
CAISDSGTAKNEQFF
TGTGCCATCAGTGATTCCGGGACAGCGAAAAATGAGCAGTTCTTC
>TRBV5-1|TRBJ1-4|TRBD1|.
CASSLSPGQPNEKLFF
TGCGCCAGCAGCTTGTCCCCGGGACAGCCTAATGAAAAACTGTTTTTT
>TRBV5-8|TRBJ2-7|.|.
CASSLASRNEQYF
TGTGCCAGCAGCCTAGCCTCGAGGAACGAGCAGTACTTC